The 27 T cell receptor beta chains given below trace back to one sample, sequenced in a study of CD8+ T cells in alopecia areata. RNA extraction was followed by reverse transcription into cDNA, which acted as the sequencing template. Measured with immunoSEQ multiplex PCR; TCRdb has only the in-frame clones, and not every one. The data show around 190,000 clones, 60% seen once. This sample's treatment: oral pan-JAK inhibitor, 5-10 mg twice daily. Sequenced here: CD4+ T cells sorted from blood, sampled at week 4, from a patient treated with tofacitinib. These receptors were collected from a human donor with alopecia areata.

This chain uses TRBV29-1 with TRBJ1-2, with D tentatively TRBD1 (6 bases). Germline V gives CDR1 SQVTM, CDR2 ANQGSEA. V was trimmed by 7 bases and J by 1 base, leaving 16 bases between them. CDR3 length: 14 amino acids. CDR3 in DNA: TGCAGCGCTAGTGAAGGAGGGGGTAACTATGGCTACACCTTC. This translates into CSASEGGGNYGYTF.

In its sample, this clone was seen a few times. The genes are TRBV29-1 and TRBJ2-5, with TRBD2 identical over 7 bases. CDR3 size: 14 residues. Germline lookup yields CDR1 SQVTM and CDR2 ANQGSEA. Germline trimming cut 5 bases from V and 1 base from J; bases unmatched to any gene: 7. The CDR3 DNA sequence: TGCAGCGTTCAGGCCGGGACTACCCAAGAGACCCAGTACTTC. It specifies CSVQAGTTQETQYF.

This clone was seen a handful of times. V usage is TRBV7-2 and J usage is TRBJ1-3, with TRBD1 as a possible D gene (5 bases). The V gene lost 4 bases and the J gene lost 0 bases, with 10 bases spanning the gap. The CDR3 contains 15 residues. Germline-derived CDR1 and CDR2 are SGHTA and FQGNSA. CDR3 in amino acids: CASSYRGTSGNTIYF. In DNA, the CDR3 is TGTGCCAGCAGCTACCGGGGGACCTCTGGAAACACCATATATTTT.

This clone appeared a few times. V and J are TRBV19 and TRBJ2-4, with D unresolved. The CDR3 spans 17 residues. Germline V gene sequence: CDR1 LNHDA, CDR2 SQIVND (reference sequence). V was clipped by 2 bases and J by 0 bases, with 14 bases between them. CDR3 bases: TGTGCCAGTAGTATACGTCCCCTCAACGTAGCCAAAAACATTCAGTACTTC. It is translated as CASSIRPLNVAKNIQYF. Based on the CDR3 plus reference TRBV19 and TRBJ2-4, the full variable domain is DGGITQSPKYLFRKEGQNVTLSCEQNLNHDAMYWYRQDPGQGLRLIYYSQIVNDFQKGDIAEGYSVSREKKESFPLTVTSAQKNPTAFYLCASSIRPLNVAKNIQYFGAGTRLSVL.

V and J are TRBV30 and TRBJ2-3; 10 bases align to TRBD2. In germline, CDR1 is GTSNPN, CDR2 SVGIG (reference sequence). With 3 bases clipped from V and 6 bases from J, the junction kept 6 bases outside the gene matches. The CDR3 totals 14 residues. CDR3 amino acids: CAWRSGRAVDTQYF. In DNA form, the CDR3 reads TGTGCCTGGAGGAGCGGGAGGGCCGTGGATACGCAGTATTTT.

This clone was seen only a few times. The chain combines TRBV2 with TRBJ2-5; D gene uncertain. Trimming removed 6 bases from V and 8 bases from J, with 13 bases in between. Germline V lookup: CDR1 SNHLY, CDR2 FYNNEI. This CDR3 is built from 12 residues. In DNA, the CDR3 is TGTGCCAGCAGCGAGCGTCGGGCCACCCAGTACTTC. This translates into CASSERRATQYF.

The chain recombines TRBV2 with TRBJ1-2, with D perhaps matching TRBD1 (5 bases). This CDR3 has 14 amino acids. Germline assignment: CDR1 SNHLY and CDR2 FYNNEI. Trimming stripped 7 bases from V and 8 bases from J, with 20 bases between. DNA of the CDR3: TGTGCCAGCACGGGAGGAGCAGGGACGGACGGCTACACCTTC. This sequence encodes CASTGGAGTDGYTF.

Regarding this clone: The CDR3 does not end in the conserved phenylalanine or tryptophan, so this is likely a read error. The DNA is omitted, as the CDR3 cannot be located on it reliably, and the CDR3 follows TCRdb's listing. The chain carries TRBV29-1 and TRBJ2-3. The germline gives CDR1 SQVTM, CDR2 ANQGSEA. The CDR3 contains 9 residues when both ends are counted. Here the CDR3 reads CSVVGAAEV.

The chain recombines TRBV4-1 with TRBJ2-6, with 9 bases aligning to TRBD1. The J segment lost 2 bases and the V segment lost 1 base, leaving 6 bases of the junction unmatched. The CDR3 runs 18 residues. CDR1 is MGHRA and CDR2 is YSYEKL in the germline V gene. In DNA form, the CDR3 reads TGCGCCAGCAGCCAAGTGAACAGGGGGCCCCCTGGGGCCAACGTCCTGACTTTC. Its protein is CASSQVNRGPPGANVLTF.

This sequence joins TRBV29-1 and TRBJ2-5; TRBD2 agrees at 8 bases. Germline V gives CDR1 SQVTM, CDR2 ANQGSEA. The CDR3 length is 13 residues. Trimming cost V 5 bases and J 0 bases; bases outside gene matches: 2. CDR3 sequence reads: CSVTGLDQETQYF. The CDR3 bases are TGCAGCGTTACGGGACTAGACCAAGAGACCCAGTACTTC.

The CDR3 reads CASNQGRREVSHEQFF. CDR3 in DNA: TGTGCCAGCAACCAAGGGCGGCGGGAGGTTTCTCATGAGCAGTTCTTC. V is TRBV7-3 and J is TRBJ2-1; 8 positions agree with TRBD2. The CDR3 runs to 16 residues. The germline V gene has CDR1 SGHTA and CDR2 FQGTGA. Losses at the gene ends were 7 bases for V and 8 bases for J; bases not matched to a gene: 16.

The chain recombines TRBV29-1 with TRBJ2-2, with 8 nucleotides matching TRBD1. The V segment lost 7 bases and the J segment 7 bases; nucleotides outside the gene matches: 5. The CDR3 contains 12 residues. Per germline, CDR1 SQVTM and CDR2 ANQGSEA. The chain's CDR3 is CSGGQGVGELFF. In DNA form, the CDR3 reads TGCAGCGGAGGACAGGGCGTCGGGGAGCTGTTTTTT.

The chain uses TRBV2 and TRBJ1-4, with D perhaps TRBD1 (6 bases). The V end lost 6 bases, the J end lost 8 bases, and 19 bases lay between the germline ends. The V gene's germline CDR1 is SNHLY and CDR2 FYNNEI. This CDR3 is built from 15 residues. This chain's CDR3 is CASSPPVPRGEKLFF. CDR3 DNA sequence: TGTGCCAGCAGCCCACCGGTCCCAAGGGGGGAAAAACTGTTTTTT.

V gene TRBV28 combines with J gene TRBJ2-3; D is unclear. CDR3 length equals 12 residues. Germline V lookup: CDR1 MDHEN, CDR2 SYDVKM. V was pared by 5 bases and J by 5 bases, with 8 bases between. The CDR3 DNA sequence: TGTGCCAGCAGTCCCTCAAAAGATACGCAGTATTTT. Encoded protein: CASSPSKDTQYF.

CDR3: CSGHRDELLGDGYTF. CDR3 bases: TGCAGCGGCCACCGGGACGAACTTCTAGGGGATGGCTACACCTTC. The chain has TRBV29-1 and TRBJ1-2, with D maybe TRBD1 (5 bases). The germline V and J ends were trimmed by 7 bases and 6 bases, with 24 bases remaining between them. This CDR3 is 15 amino acids long. Germline CDR1 and CDR2: SQVTM and ANQGSEA.

The chain is built from TRBV9 and TRBJ2-2, with a possible D match to TRBD2 (5 bases). The V gene lost 4 bases and the J gene lost 5 bases, with 6 bases spanning the gap. The CDR3 sequence is 12 residues long. Germline assignment: CDR1 SGDLS and CDR2 YYNGEE. CDR3 in amino acids: CASSTGTGELFF. The CDR3 nucleotides are TGTGCCAGCAGCACGGGGACCGGGGAGCTGTTTTTT.

This rearrangement joins TRBV6-5 to TRBJ2-7; TRBD2 agrees at 11 bases. This CDR3 region has 13 residues. Trimming removed 10 bases from V and 2 bases from J; junction bases left unmatched: 4. CDR1 MNHEY and CDR2 SVGAGI come from the germline V gene. In DNA, the CDR3 is TGTGCCACGCTAGCGGGAGGCACCTACGAGCAGTACTTC. Translating gives CATLAGGTYEQYF.

Note on this clone: The sample has other DNA sequences that encode this CDR3 too. The rearrangement joins TRBV7-2 to TRBJ1-2, with 8 bases lining up with TRBD1. The CDR3 length is 14 residues. Germline V gene lookup returns CDR1 SGHTA and CDR2 FQGNSA. The trim removed 1 base at V and 2 bases at J, leaving 0 bases unmatched. Written as DNA, the CDR3 is TGTGCCAGCAGCTTAGGACAGGGGAACTATGGCTACACCTTC. Translation gives CASSLGQGNYGYTF.

The rearrangement links TRBV28 to TRBJ2-7; no definite D call. The CDR3 has 15 amino acids. CDR1 MDHEN and CDR2 SYDVKM come from the germline V gene. The V end lost 6 bases, the J end lost 3 bases, and 18 bases lay between the germline ends. CDR3: CASSLGPREIYEQYF. DNA of the CDR3: TGTGCCAGCAGCCTCGGGCCCAGAGAAATCTACGAGCAGTACTTC.

This rearrangement joins TRBV29-1 to TRBJ2-1; 14 bases map to TRBD2. The CDR3 has 13 residues. Trimming at V came to 7 bases and at J to 7 bases, leaving 3 bases not matched to a gene. Looked up from germline, CDR1 is SQVTM and CDR2 is ANQGSEA. The CDR3: CSETSGRGNEQFF. The CDR3 region has the DNA TGCAGCGAGACTAGCGGGAGGGGGAATGAGCAGTTCTTC.

This clone came up a few times. The chain recombines TRBV6-5 with TRBJ1-2; 8 nucleotides line up with TRBD1. The trim removed 2 bases at V and 2 bases at J, leaving 4 bases unmatched. The CDR3 is 15 amino acids. Germline-derived CDR1 and CDR2 are MNHEY and SVGAGI. In nucleotides, the CDR3 is TGTGCCAGCAGTTACGACGGGACAGGAAACTATGGCTACACCTTC. Translated: CASSYDGTGNYGYTF.

The V and J genes are TRBV29-1 and TRBJ2-5; the D gene could be TRBD1 or TRBD2 (5 bases each). The CDR3 loop spans 14 amino acids. V was cut by 6 bases and J by 9 bases, with 23 bases left in between. Germline assignment: CDR1 SQVTM and CDR2 ANQGSEA. CDR3 sequence: CSVDLGPSRGAQYF. The DNA for the CDR3 is TGCAGCGTCGACTTGGGGCCTTCGCGAGGGGCCCAGTACTTC.

This clone appeared a few times. The chain links TRBV28 to TRBJ2-7, with D possibly matching TRBD1 (6 bases). The V gene lost 3 bases and the J gene lost 5 bases, with 11 bases spanning the gap. The CDR3 sequence is 13 residues long. The germline V gene has CDR1 MDHEN and CDR2 SYDVKM. The CDR3 sequence is CASSFPNRDEQYF. The CDR3 region has the DNA TGTGCCAGCAGTTTCCCCAACAGGGACGAGCAGTACTTC.

The chain combines TRBV30 with TRBJ2-4; no definite D call. This CDR3 spans 12 amino acids. Trimming took 2 bases from V and 5 from J, leaving 7 bases between them. Per germline, CDR1 GTSNPN and CDR2 SVGIG (reference sequence). This chain's CDR3 is CAWSPSENIQYF. The DNA for the CDR3 is TGTGCCTGGAGTCCCAGTGAAAACATTCAGTACTTC. Full variable domain (missing parts from reference TRBV30 and TRBJ2-4): SQTIHQWPATLVQPVGSPLSLECTVEGTSNPNLYWYRQAAGRGLQLLFYSVGIGQISSEVPQNLSASRPQDRQFILSSKKLLLSDSGFYLCAWSPSENIQYFGAGTRLSVL.

This clone was found a few times. In DNA form, the CDR3 reads TGCAGCGTTGGGAGACCCAGACTGACAGATACGCAGTATTTT. Protein sequence: CSVGRPRLTDTQYF. The V and J genes are TRBV29-1 and TRBJ2-3; D unclear. This CDR3 is built from 14 residues. The V gene's germline CDR1 is SQVTM and CDR2 ANQGSEA. V gave up 4 bases and J gave up 3 bases, with 14 bases separating them.

J is TRBJ1-1 and V is TRBV29-1; a possible D gene is TRBD1 (6 bases). Germline CDR1 reads SQVTM; CDR2 reads ANQGSEA. This CDR3 is 12 amino acids long. The V end was cut by 5 bases, the J end by 4 bases, with 11 bases between. This chain's CDR3 is CSVPGVVTEAFF. CDR3 in DNA: TGCAGCGTTCCAGGGGTCGTCACTGAAGCTTTCTTT.

The chain joins TRBV2 to TRBJ2-7; D not resolved. V lost 3 bases to trimming and J lost 2 bases, with 11 bases between them. Looked up from germline, CDR1 is SNHLY and CDR2 is FYNNEI. The CDR3 extends over 14 amino acids. CDR3 residues: CASSDDQPTYEQYF. Here the CDR3 DNA reads TGTGCCAGCAGTGATGACCAGCCGACCTACGAGCAGTACTTC. The full variable domain, in which reference TRBV2 and TRBJ2-7 provide the parts outside the CDR3, is EPEVTQTPSHQVTQMGQEVILRCVPISNHLYFYWYRQILGQKVEFLVSFYNNEISEKSEIFDDQFSVERPDGSNFTLKIRSTKLEDSAMYFCASSDDQPTYEQYFGPGTRLTVT.